The 19 T cell receptor beta chains below all came from one sample that was sequenced in a study of post-analysis software for immune sequencing data. General study points: A few TRBV segments, TRBV5-6, TRBV5-1 and TRBV20-1 among them, were found more frequent in patients than controls.

Incorporated into the TCR beta cDNA libraries were unique molecular identifiers, which served to reduce PCR and sequencing biases. One entry per CDR3 protein results from TCRdb running MiXCR on the PCR reads. The sample contains around 400,000 distinct CDR3 sequences, 35% to 45% of which appear only once. For these TCRs, the target antigens are not known. The sequencing input was blood. These receptors all come from a girl aged 2-10 years with multiple sclerosis.

This chain connects TRBV9 to TRBJ2-1; 8 bases align to TRBD2. V lost 3 bases to trimming and J lost 14 bases; unmatched junction nucleotides: 13. The germline V gene encodes CDR1 SGDLS and CDR2 YYNGEE. The CDR3 runs to 14 residues. The CDR3 bases are TGTGCCAGCAGCGCCGGGACTAGGTCTGAAGCGAAGTTCTTC. It is translated as CASSAGTRSEAKFF.

The chain employs TRBV6-2 or TRBV6-3 and TRBJ2-5, with 7 bases matching TRBD2. The CDR3 covers 19 residues. The germline CDR1 and CDR2 sequences are MNHEY and SVGEGT. With 6 bases clipped from V and 0 bases from J, the junction kept 19 bases outside the gene matches. The CDR3: CASSRNHPTLAEYQETQYF. The CDR3 DNA follows: TGTGCCAGCAGCCGCAACCACCCCACTCTAGCGGAATACCAAGAGACCCAGTACTTC.

The rearrangement joins TRBV28 to TRBJ2-5; 12 bases match TRBD2. With 3 bases clipped from V and 2 bases from J, the junction kept 7 bases outside the gene matches. This CDR3 has 17 residues. Germline V gene lookup returns CDR1 MDHEN and CDR2 SYDVKM. The CDR3 is CASSFLAGGYIQETQYF. CDR3 bases: TGTGCCAGCAGTTTCCTAGCGGGAGGGTACATTCAAGAGACCCAGTACTTC.

This clonotype was recorded once. The V gene is TRBV18, the J gene TRBJ1-6; D not resolved. The CDR3 has 14 amino acids. V was cut by 3 bases and J by 10 bases, with 13 bases left in between. Germline CDR1 and CDR2: KGHSH and LQKENI. The CDR3 protein is CASSPKGFGSPLHF. Here the CDR3 DNA reads TGTGCCAGCTCACCGAAAGGATTTGGCTCACCCCTCCACTTT.

The V call is TRBV2, the J call TRBJ2-4, with D maybe TRBD1 (6 bases). Trimming took off 3 bases at V and 0 bases at J, with 9 bases between the two ends. This CDR3 spans 15 amino acids. Germline loops: CDR1 SNHLY, CDR2 FYNNEI. In DNA, the CDR3 is TGTGCCAGCAGTGACGTACAGGGAGCCAAAAACATTCAGTACTTC. Residues: CASSDVQGAKNIQYF.

The V gene is TRBV14, the J gene TRBJ2-7, with D hard to call. CDR3 length: 12 amino acids. CDR1 is SGHDN, CDR2 FVKESK, per germline. V was cut by 4 bases and J by 7 bases, with 11 bases left in between. The CDR3 loop is CASSRVGNEQYF. CDR3 coding DNA: TGTGCCAGCAGCCGGGTAGGCAATGAGCAGTACTTC.

The chain joins TRBV6-5 to TRBJ2-1, with D maybe TRBD1 (5 bases). Trimming took 7 bases from V and 4 from J, leaving 17 bases between them. Looked up from germline, CDR1 is MNHEY and CDR2 is SVGAGI. This CDR3 comprises 15 residues. The CDR3 here is CASNHRPSGYNEQFF. The CDR3 DNA is TGTGCCAGCAATCACAGGCCATCCGGTTACAATGAGCAGTTCTTC.

Remarks on this clonotype: This clone may be a read error of a much larger clone one base away. Since no conserved phenylalanine or tryptophan closes the CDR3, a read error is the likely cause. The chain employs TRBV10-3 and TRBJ2-1; weak D call: TRBD2 (6 bases). The CDR3 has 12 amino acids. V lost 3 bases to trimming and J lost 8 bases, with 8 bases between them. Germline V CDR1 and CDR2: ENHRY, SYGVKD. The CDR3: CAISEWGDEQFL. The CDR3 nucleotides read TGTGCCATCAGTGAATGGGGGGATGAGCAGTTCTTA.

The V and J genes are TRBV5-4 and TRBJ2-1, with 9 nucleotides matching TRBD2. This CDR3 is built from 17 residues. Looked up from germline, CDR1 is SGHNT and CDR2 is YYREEE (reference sequence). The V and J ends lost 0 bases and 6 bases, in that order; junction bases with no gene match: 10. The CDR3 spells CASSLVPRASGTNEQFF. In nucleotides, the CDR3 is TGTGCCAGCAGCTTGGTCCCCCGGGCTAGCGGGACCAATGAGCAGTTCTTC.

The CDR3 DNA reads as TGTGCCAGCAGTTGGGACAGAAAATTCTACGAGCAGTACTTC. It codes for CASSWDRKFYEQYF. The chain is built from TRBV6-2 or TRBV6-3 and TRBJ2-7; TRBD1 matches 7 bases. Germline assignment: CDR1 MNHEY and CDR2 SVGEGT. The CDR3 loop spans 14 amino acids. Trimming cost V 4 bases and J 3 bases; bases outside gene matches: 6.

The CDR3 spells CASSLSSLAGTDEQFF. DNA of the CDR3: TGTGCCAGCAGTTTATCGTCGCTAGCGGGAACGGATGAGCAGTTCTTC. This chain connects TRBV12-3 or TRBV12-4 to TRBJ2-1; 9 positions agree with TRBD2. V was clipped by 2 bases and J by 8 bases; unmatched bases: 10. This CDR3 spans 16 amino acids.

The CDR3 coding sequence is TGTGCCAGCAGCCAAGGGGCTAGCGGGAGATGGCGTGAGCAGTTCTTC. Translating it yields CASSQGASGRWREQFF. The chain uses TRBV14 and TRBJ2-1, with TRBD2 matching over 10 bases. With 1 base clipped from V and 9 bases from J, the junction kept 9 bases outside the gene matches. Germline CDR1 is SGHDN and CDR2 is FVKESK. The CDR3 totals 16 residues.

The rearrangement uses TRBV6-6 and TRBJ1-2; D may be TRBD1 (5 bases). Trimming removed 5 bases from V and 0 bases from J, with 10 bases in between. Germline V gives CDR1 MNHNY, CDR2 SVGAGI (reference sequence). CDR3 length: 14 residues. The CDR3 nucleotides read TGTGCCAGCAGTAGGGACGGCGCTAACTATGGCTACACCTTC. Protein: CASSRDGANYGYTF.

This chain uses TRBV14 with TRBJ1-2; D uncertain. This CDR3 is built from 13 residues. Trimming pared 1 base from V and 7 bases from J, leaving 10 bases between. From germline, CDR1 is SGHDN and CDR2 FVKESK. The CDR3 DNA reads TGTGCCAGCAGCCAAGTATACGGCGTTGGCTACACCTTC. It encodes CASSQVYGVGYTF.

The J gene is TRBJ1-1, the V gene TRBV7-3; TRBD1 matches 10 bases. The V segment lost 2 bases and the J segment 3 bases; nucleotides outside the gene matches: 9. There are 17 residues in the CDR3. The germline CDR1 and CDR2 sequences are SGHTA and FQGTGA. The DNA of the CDR3 is TGTGCCAGCAGCTTACTTCCGGGACAGGGGAGCCACACTGAAGCTTTCTTT. Translating gives CASSLLPGQGSHTEAFF.

The rearrangement links TRBV15 to TRBJ1-2, with D hard to call. Germline CDR1 LNHNV, CDR2 YYDKDF (reference sequence). V was clipped by 0 bases and J by 4 bases, with 15 bases between them. The CDR3 contains 16 residues. CDR3 amino acids: CATSRDRAPSVYGYTF. CDR3 DNA: TGTGCCACCAGCAGAGACCGGGCCCCCTCTGTCTATGGCTACACCTTC.

This clonotype was recorded once. A read error may account for a junction end that differs from germline. The rearrangement uses TRBV28 and TRBJ1-2, with D unresolved. CDR3 length: 12 residues. Looked up from germline, CDR1 is MDHEN and CDR2 is SYDVKM. The CDR3 loop is CASSLLGRGYTF. In DNA, the CDR3 is TGTGCTAGCAGTTTATTAGGTCGTGGCTACACCTTC.

This clonotype was detected a few times. At one end, the junction sequence differs from germline, possibly due to a read error. The chain links TRBV27 to TRBJ2-1; TRBD1 agrees at 7 bases. Germline CDR1 is MNHEY and CDR2 is SMNVEV (reference sequence). The CDR3 length is 19 residues. This CDR3 is CASSLSVRGPVGSYNEQFF. CDR3 nucleotides: TGTGCCAGCAGTCTATCGGTGAGGGGGCCCGTAGGCTCCTACAATGAGCAGTTCTTC.

To note about this clonotype: Relative to the germline gene, one junction end is altered; a read error may explain this. V usage is TRBV5-1 and J usage is TRBJ2-1, with TRBD1 matching 11 bases. The germline V gene has CDR1 SGHRS and CDR2 YFSETQ. The CDR3 sequence is 16 residues long. The CDR3 spells CTSSSRTGGAGNEQFF. The CDR3 DNA follows: TGCACCAGCAGCAGCCGGACAGGGGGCGCGGGGAATGAGCAGTTCTTC.